The 16 T cell receptor beta chains below all came from one sample that was sequenced in a study of neurological immune-mediated disorders. TCRdb redid the calling of the 5' RACE reads with MiXCR, one entry per CDR3 protein. The sample holds 87,000 or so distinct CDR3 sequences; roughly 3.5% are singletons and the top ten take roughly 6.4%. The source material was PBMCs. The receptor source for this set is a woman younger than 35 with multiple sclerosis.

This clonotype was observed many times. The V gene is TRBV20-1, the J gene TRBJ2-7; D remains unclear. CDR1 is DFQATT and CDR2 is SNEGSKA in the germline V gene (reference sequence). V lost 0 bases and J 0 bases, leaving 15 bases between the germline ends. The CDR3 is 16 residues long. The CDR3 DNA follows: TGCAGTGCTAGAGATCTAAAGAAACTAAGCTCCTACGAGCAGTACTTC. Encoded protein: CSARDLKKLSSYEQYF.

This clonotype was counted many times. The V and J genes are TRBV7-9 and TRBJ2-7; possible D gene TRBD2, 5 bases. Deletions cut 3 bases from V and 5 bases from J, with 5 bases between. The CDR3 covers 11 residues. CDR1 SEHNR and CDR2 FQNEAQ come from the germline V gene (reference sequence). The CDR3 is CASSFGDEQYF. CDR3 in DNA: TGTGCCAGCAGCTTCGGGGACGAGCAGTACTTC.

This clonotype was picked up many times. The V gene is TRBV10-3, the J gene TRBJ2-1; D is ambiguous. V was pared by 6 bases and J by 1 base, with 13 bases between. The CDR3 loop spans 15 amino acids. Germline CDR1 ENHRY, CDR2 SYGVKD. The CDR3 region has the DNA TGTGCCATCAGGAACACCGTCCTGTCCTACAATGAGCAGTTCTTC. Protein: CAIRNTVLSYNEQFF.

This clonotype was observed at least ten times. This chain joins TRBV12-3 or TRBV12-4 and TRBJ2-1; 12 nucleotides line up with TRBD2. V shed 1 base, J shed 15 bases, and the junction held 13 bases outside the gene matches. The CDR3 loop spans 16 amino acids. CDR3 in amino acids: CASSLEGLAGDDLRFF. The DNA for the CDR3 is TGTGCCAGCAGTTTAGAGGGACTAGCGGGCGATGACTTGCGGTTCTTC.

In this sample, this clonotype turned up many times. This chain joins TRBV20-1 and TRBJ2-3; D is undetermined. From germline, CDR1 is DFQATT and CDR2 SNEGSKA (reference sequence). V was trimmed by 5 bases and J by 0 bases, leaving 15 bases between them. CDR3 length: 15 residues. The CDR3 reads CSAERADASTDTQYF. The CDR3 nucleotides are TGCAGTGCTGAAAGGGCTGACGCCAGCACAGATACGCAGTATTTT.

The sample holds many counts of this clonotype. This chain uses TRBV7-9 with TRBJ1-6, with D hard to call. V lost 2 bases and J lost 9, with 11 bases in between. This CDR3 is built from 14 residues. Germline V gives CDR1 SEHNR, CDR2 FQNEAQ (reference sequence). The CDR3 bases are TGTGCCAGCAGCTTAAAGGACTCCTTTTCACCCCTCCACTTT. Its translation: CASSLKDSFSPLHF.

This clonotype appeared many times. The genes are TRBV5-5 and TRBJ2-2; 8 bases are shared with TRBD1. CDR1 SGHKS and CDR2 YYEKEE come from the germline V gene (reference sequence). The junction had 10 bases not matched to a gene; V was cut back by 2 bases and J by 7 bases. CDR3 length: 16 amino acids. CDR3: CASSFIAGGSVGELFF. CDR3 bases: TGTGCCAGCAGCTTTATCGCAGGGGGCTCAGTCGGGGAGCTGTTTTTT.

In the case of this clonotype: No conserved phenylalanine or tryptophan ends this CDR3, so it is likely a read error. DNA of the CDR3: TGTGCCAGCACTCCGATAGGGATACACTATGGCTACACCAAC. This translates into CASTPIGIHYGYTN. The chain uses TRBV6-5 and TRBJ1-2; D remains unclear. V lost 7 bases, J lost 3 bases, and 15 bases lay in between. Germline-derived CDR1 and CDR2 are MNHEY and SVGAGI. This CDR3 is 14 amino acids long.

This clonotype was seen many times. This rearrangement joins TRBV20-1 to TRBJ2-5, with a tentative D call TRBD2 (7 bases). Germline V lookup: CDR1 DFQATT, CDR2 SNEGSKA (reference sequence). V dropped 4 bases and J dropped 5 bases, with 20 bases sitting between them. This CDR3 contains 15 residues. CDR3 nucleotide sequence: TGCAGTGCTATAACTCGGGGGGCCCGACGGGAGACCCAGTACTTC. Encoded protein: CSAITRGARRETQYF.

The CDR3 spells CSVQGAGFTEAFF. The CDR3 DNA reads as TGCAGCGTTCAGGGGGCAGGTTTCACTGAAGCTTTCTTT. The chain is built from TRBV29-1 and TRBJ1-1; TRBD1 aligns across 8 bases. CDR1 and CDR2 (germline): SQVTM, ANQGSEA. The J segment lost 4 bases and the V segment lost 5 bases, leaving 6 bases of the junction unmatched. The CDR3 runs to 13 residues.

This clonotype was observed at least ten times. The genes are TRBV6-5 and TRBJ2-7; D is ambiguous. V lost 11 bases, J lost 0 bases, and 11 bases lay in between. The CDR3 loop spans 12 amino acids. The germline V gene has CDR1 MNHEY and CDR2 SVGAGI. In nucleotides, the CDR3 is TGTGCCTCCCGTGGGTCCTCCTACGAGCAGTACTTC. Its protein is CASRGSSYEQYF.

This clonotype showed up many times. The chain is built from TRBV7-8 and TRBJ2-3, with 9 bases aligning to TRBD2. The trim removed 2 bases at V and 8 bases at J, leaving 8 bases unmatched. The CDR3 runs 15 residues. CDR1 SGHVS and CDR2 FQNEAQ come from the germline V gene. CDR3 DNA sequence: TGTGCCAGCAGCTTAAGTAGCGGGGGAGTTGGTACGCAGTATTTT. Translation gives CASSLSSGGVGTQYF.

This clonotype was counted ten times or more. The chain links TRBV20-1 to TRBJ1-1; possibly TRBD1 for D (5 bases). Trimming removed 3 bases at V and 4 bases at J, with 12 bases between. The CDR3 covers 13 residues. Looked up from germline, CDR1 is DFQATT and CDR2 is SNEGSKA (reference sequence). As DNA, the CDR3 is TGCAGTGCTAGGGGGCCAGGGCTCACTGAAGCTTTCTTT. Translation: CSARGPGLTEAFF.

This clonotype was picked up many times. This chain's CDR3 is CASSALGGYQETQYF. DNA for the CDR3: TGTGCCAGCAGCGCCCTTGGCGGGTACCAAGAGACCCAGTACTTC. The rearrangement joins TRBV9 to TRBJ2-5; D is perhaps TRBD2 (5 bases). Germline loops: CDR1 SGDLS, CDR2 YYNGEE. CDR3 length: 15 residues. V was cut by 3 bases and J by 0 bases, with 12 bases left in between.

This clonotype has ten or more counts. This chain uses TRBV25-1 with TRBJ2-2; 11 positions agree with TRBD2. Germline V gives CDR1 MGHDK, CDR2 SYGVNS. This CDR3 contains 15 residues. Germline trimming cut 6 bases from V and 6 bases from J; bases unmatched to any gene: 6. The CDR3 sequence is CASSLLAGGAGELFF. In DNA form, the CDR3 reads TGTGCCAGCAGCCTCCTAGCGGGGGGCGCCGGGGAGCTGTTTTTT.

This clonotype showed up many times. The CDR3 nucleotides are TGCAGCGTTGATTGGGGGCGCGGTATTGAAGCTTTCTTT. Its protein product is CSVDWGRGIEAFF. This chain uses TRBV29-1 with TRBJ1-1, with TRBD1 as a possible D gene (6 bases). This CDR3 has 13 residues. CDR1 is SQVTM, CDR2 ANQGSEA, per germline. The V and J ends lost 3 bases and 7 bases respectively, with 15 bases between them. Supplemented by reference TRBV29-1 and TRBJ1-1, the full variable domain reads SAVISQKPSRDICQRGTSLTIQCQVDSQVTMMFWYRQQPGQSLTLIATANQGSEATYESGFVIDKFPISRPNLTFSTLTVSNMSPEDSSIYLCSVDWGRGIEAFFGQGTRLTVV.